This T cell receptor (beta chain) was recovered during a study of blood T cell repertoires in COVID-19. Looking at the study overall: Sample material is recorded as cDNA or gDNA derived from T cells, B-cell-depleted T cells, or PBMCs.

As handled by the study authors: Amplification with reference gene primers provided the estimates of nucleated cell counts. Clones were read by immunoSEQ multiplex PCR, and TCRdb kept only the in-frame ones, dropping some. Clonal size and the V and J genes are those of that table, whereas D and trimming came from the DNA. The sample includes about 200,000 clones, around 84% seen only once; the top ten take about 13%. Material: peripheral blood. This sequence originates from a human donor in a cohort sampled during active COVID-19.

CDR3 protein: CASSLGGWDIQYF. CDR3 bases: TGTGCCAGCAGCTTAGGCGGGTGGGACATTCAGTACTTC. The chain combines TRBV11-2 with TRBJ2-4, with D tentatively TRBD2 (5 bases). Trimming removed 1 base from V and 8 bases from J, with 9 bases in between. There are 13 residues in the CDR3. Germline V gives CDR1 SGHAT, CDR2 FQNNGV. Combining the CDR3 with reference TRBV11-2 and TRBJ2-4 gives the whole variable domain EAGVAQSPRYKIIEKRQSVAFWCNPISGHATLYWYQQILGQGPKLLIQFQNNGVVDDSQLPKDRFSAERLKGVDSTLKIQPAKLEDSAVYLCASSLGGWDIQYFGAGTRLSVL.